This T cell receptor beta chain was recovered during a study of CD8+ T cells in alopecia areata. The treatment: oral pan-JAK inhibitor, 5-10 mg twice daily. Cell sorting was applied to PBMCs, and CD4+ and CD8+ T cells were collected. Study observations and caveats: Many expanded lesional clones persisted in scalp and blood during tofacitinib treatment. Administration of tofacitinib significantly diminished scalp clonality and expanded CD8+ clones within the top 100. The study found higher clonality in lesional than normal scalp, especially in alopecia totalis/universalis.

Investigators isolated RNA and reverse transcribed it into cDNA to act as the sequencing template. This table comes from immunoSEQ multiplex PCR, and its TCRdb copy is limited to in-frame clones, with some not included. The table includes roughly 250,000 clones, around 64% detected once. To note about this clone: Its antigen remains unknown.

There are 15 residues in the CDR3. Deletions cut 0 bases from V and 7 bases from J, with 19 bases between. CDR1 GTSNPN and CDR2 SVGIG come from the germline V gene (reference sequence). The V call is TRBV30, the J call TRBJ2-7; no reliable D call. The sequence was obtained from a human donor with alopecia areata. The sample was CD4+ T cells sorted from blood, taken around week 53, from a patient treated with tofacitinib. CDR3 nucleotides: TGTGCCTGGAGTGTAGACAAGGGTCCATTGGGTGAGCAGTACTTC. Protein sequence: CAWSVDKGPLGEQYF.